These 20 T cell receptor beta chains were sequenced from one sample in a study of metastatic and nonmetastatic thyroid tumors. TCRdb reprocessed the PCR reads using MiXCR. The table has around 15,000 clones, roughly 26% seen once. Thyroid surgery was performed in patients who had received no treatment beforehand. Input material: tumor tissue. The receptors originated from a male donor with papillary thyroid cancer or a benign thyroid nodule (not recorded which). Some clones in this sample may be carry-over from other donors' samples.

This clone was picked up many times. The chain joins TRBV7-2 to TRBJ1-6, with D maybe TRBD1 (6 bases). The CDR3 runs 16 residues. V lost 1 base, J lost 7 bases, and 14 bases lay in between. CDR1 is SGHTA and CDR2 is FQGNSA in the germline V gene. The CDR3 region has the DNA TGTGCCAGCAGCTTAGTCGGAGGGGGTGTGAATTCACCCCTCCACTTT. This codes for CASSLVGGGVNSPLHF.

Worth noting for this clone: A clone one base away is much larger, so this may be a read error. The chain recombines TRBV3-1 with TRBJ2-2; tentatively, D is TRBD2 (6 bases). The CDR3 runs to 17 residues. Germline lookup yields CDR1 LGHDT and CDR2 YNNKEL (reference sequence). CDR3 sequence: CASSSQTAHYGTGGLFF. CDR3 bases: TGTGCCAGCAGCTCGCAGACAGCCCATTATGGAACCGGGGGGCTGTTTTTT.

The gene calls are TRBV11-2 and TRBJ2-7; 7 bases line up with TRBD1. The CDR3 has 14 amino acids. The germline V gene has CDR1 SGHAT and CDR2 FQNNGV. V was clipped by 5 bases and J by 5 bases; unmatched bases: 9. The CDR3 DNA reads TGTGCCAGCAGCCCTCGGGACAGCCGGGACGAGCAGTACTTC. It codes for CASSPRDSRDEQYF.

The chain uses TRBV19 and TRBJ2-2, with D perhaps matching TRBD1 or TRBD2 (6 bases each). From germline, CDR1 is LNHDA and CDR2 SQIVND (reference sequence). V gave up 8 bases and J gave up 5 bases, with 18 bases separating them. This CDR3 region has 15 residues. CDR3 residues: CASQWGAQGTGELFF. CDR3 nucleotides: TGTGCCAGTCAGTGGGGGGCTCAGGGGACCGGGGAGCTGTTTTTT.

The CDR3 sequence: CASSFLGQANTEAFF. The CDR3 bases are TGTGCCAGCAGTTTCCTAGGACAGGCGAACACTGAAGCTTTCTTT. The chain links TRBV6-1 to TRBJ1-1; 7 nucleotides align to TRBD1. Trimming removed 5 bases from V and 1 base from J; junction bases left unmatched: 7. Per germline, CDR1 MNHNS and CDR2 SASEGT. The length of the CDR3 is 15 residues.

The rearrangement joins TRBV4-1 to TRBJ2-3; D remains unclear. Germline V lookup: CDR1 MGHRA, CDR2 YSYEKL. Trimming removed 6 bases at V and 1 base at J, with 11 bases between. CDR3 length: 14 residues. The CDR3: CASRIGLGTDTQYF. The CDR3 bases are TGCGCCAGCAGAATTGGCCTGGGCACAGATACGCAGTATTTT.

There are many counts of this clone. CDR3 DNA sequence: TGTGCCAGCAGTCGACAGGGAAGCACCGGGGAGCTGTTTTTT. Its protein product is CASSRQGSTGELFF. This chain uses TRBV27 with TRBJ2-2, with TRBD1 matching over 7 bases. V shed 5 bases and J 4 bases; nucleotides not matched to a gene: 4. The CDR3 sequence is 14 residues long. From germline, CDR1 is MNHEY and CDR2 SMNVEV (reference sequence).

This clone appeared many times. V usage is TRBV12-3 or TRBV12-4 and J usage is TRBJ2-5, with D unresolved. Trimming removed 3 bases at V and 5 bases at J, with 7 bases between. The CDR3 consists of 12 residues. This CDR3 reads CASSLGMETQYF. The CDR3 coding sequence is TGTGCCAGCAGTTTGGGTATGGAGACCCAGTACTTC.

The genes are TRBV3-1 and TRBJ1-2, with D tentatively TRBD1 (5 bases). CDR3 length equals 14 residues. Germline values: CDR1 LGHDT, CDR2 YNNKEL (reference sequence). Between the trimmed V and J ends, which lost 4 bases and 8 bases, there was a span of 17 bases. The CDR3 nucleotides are TGTGCCAGCAGCCCCAGGGACCAAGCGGGAGGCTACACCTTC. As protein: CASSPRDQAGGYTF.

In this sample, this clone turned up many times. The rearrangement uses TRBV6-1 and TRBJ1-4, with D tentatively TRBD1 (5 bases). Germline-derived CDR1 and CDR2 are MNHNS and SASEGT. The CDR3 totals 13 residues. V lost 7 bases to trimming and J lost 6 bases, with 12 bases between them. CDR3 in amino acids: CASTGTRYEKLFF. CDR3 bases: TGTGCCAGCACCGGGACTCGATATGAAAAACTGTTTTTT.

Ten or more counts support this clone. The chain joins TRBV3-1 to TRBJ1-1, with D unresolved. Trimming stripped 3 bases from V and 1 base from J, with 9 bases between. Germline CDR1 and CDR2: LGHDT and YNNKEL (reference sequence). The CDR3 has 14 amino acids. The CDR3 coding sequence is TGTGCCAGCAGCCAGTATGCGGAGAACACTGAAGCTTTCTTT. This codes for CASSQYAENTEAFF.

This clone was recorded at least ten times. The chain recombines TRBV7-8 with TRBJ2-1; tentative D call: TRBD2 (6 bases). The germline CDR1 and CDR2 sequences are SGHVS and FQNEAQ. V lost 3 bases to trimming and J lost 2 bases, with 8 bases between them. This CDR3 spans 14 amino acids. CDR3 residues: CASSFGGTYNEQFF. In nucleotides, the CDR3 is TGTGCCAGCAGCTTCGGCGGGACCTACAATGAGCAGTTCTTC.

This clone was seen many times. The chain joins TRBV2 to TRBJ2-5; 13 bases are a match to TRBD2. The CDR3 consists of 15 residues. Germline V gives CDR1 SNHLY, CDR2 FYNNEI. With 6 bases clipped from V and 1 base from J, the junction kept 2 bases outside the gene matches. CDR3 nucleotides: TGTGCCAGCAGAGGACTAGCGGGGGCCCAAGAGACCCAGTACTTC. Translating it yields CASRGLAGAQETQYF.

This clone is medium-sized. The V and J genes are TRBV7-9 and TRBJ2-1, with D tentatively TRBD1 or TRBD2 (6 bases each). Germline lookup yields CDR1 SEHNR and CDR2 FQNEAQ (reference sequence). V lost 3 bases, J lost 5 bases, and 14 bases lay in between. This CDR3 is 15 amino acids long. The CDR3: CASSLIGGQNNEQFF. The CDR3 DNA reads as TGTGCCAGCAGCTTGATAGGGGGGCAAAACAATGAGCAGTTCTTC.

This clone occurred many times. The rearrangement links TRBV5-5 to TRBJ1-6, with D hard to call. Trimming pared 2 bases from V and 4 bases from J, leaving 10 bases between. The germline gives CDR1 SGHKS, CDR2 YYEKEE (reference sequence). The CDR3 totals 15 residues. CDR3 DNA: TGTGCCAGCAGCTTTAAGGGATCGTATAATTCACCCCTCCACTTT. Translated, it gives CASSFKGSYNSPLHF.

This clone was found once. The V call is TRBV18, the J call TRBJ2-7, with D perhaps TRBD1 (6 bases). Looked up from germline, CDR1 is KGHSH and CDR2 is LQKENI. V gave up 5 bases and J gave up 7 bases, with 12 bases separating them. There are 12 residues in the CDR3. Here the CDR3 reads CASSTQGIEQYF. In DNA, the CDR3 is TGTGCCAGCTCAACACAGGGAATTGAGCAGTACTTC.

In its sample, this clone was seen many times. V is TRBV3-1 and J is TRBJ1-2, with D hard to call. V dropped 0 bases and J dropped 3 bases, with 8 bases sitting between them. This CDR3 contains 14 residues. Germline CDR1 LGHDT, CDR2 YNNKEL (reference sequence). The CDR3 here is CASSQDVRYYGYTF. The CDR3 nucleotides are TGTGCCAGCAGCCAAGATGTCCGATACTATGGCTACACCTTC.

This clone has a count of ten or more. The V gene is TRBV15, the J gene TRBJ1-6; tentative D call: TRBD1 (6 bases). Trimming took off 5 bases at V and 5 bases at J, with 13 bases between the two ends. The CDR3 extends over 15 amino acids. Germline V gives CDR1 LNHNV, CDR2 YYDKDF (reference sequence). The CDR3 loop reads CATSGTRADNSPLHF. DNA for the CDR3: TGTGCCACCAGCGGGACACGGGCGGATAATTCACCCCTCCACTTT.

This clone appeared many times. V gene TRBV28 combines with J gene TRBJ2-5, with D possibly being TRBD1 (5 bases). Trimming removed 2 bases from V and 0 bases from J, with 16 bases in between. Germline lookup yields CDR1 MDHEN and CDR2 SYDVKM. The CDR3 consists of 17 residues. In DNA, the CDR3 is TGTGCCAGCAGTTTACAGGGCTGGCAGTTCCACCAAGAGACCCAGTACTTC. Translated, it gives CASSLQGWQFHQETQYF.

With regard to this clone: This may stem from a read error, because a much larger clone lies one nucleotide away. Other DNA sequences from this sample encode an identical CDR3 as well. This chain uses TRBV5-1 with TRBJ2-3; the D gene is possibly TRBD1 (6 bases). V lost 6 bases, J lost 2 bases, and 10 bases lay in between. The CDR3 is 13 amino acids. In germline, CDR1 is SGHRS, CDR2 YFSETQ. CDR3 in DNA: TGCGCCAGCAAGACAGGTTCCACAGATACGCAGTATTTT. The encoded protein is CASKTGSTDTQYF. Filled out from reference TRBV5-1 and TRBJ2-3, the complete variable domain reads KAGVTQTPRYLIKTRGQQVTLSCSPISGHRSVSWYQQTPGQGLQFLFEYFSETQRNKGNFPGRFSGRQFSNSRSEMNVSTLELGDSALYLCASKTGSTDTQYFGPGTRLTVL.